The clone carrying this T cell receptor beta chain was seen a handful of times. Antigen unknown. Germline lookup yields CDR1 MGHRA and CDR2 YSYEKL. The CDR3 length is 15 residues. The V end lost 3 bases, the J end lost 6 bases, and 16 bases lay between the germline ends. cDNA serving as the sequencing template came from extracted, reverse transcribed RNA. Profiled with immunoSEQ multiplex PCR; TCRdb holds only in-frame clones, not every one. The sample holds approximately 91,000 clones, 35% to 50% seen once. The data stem from a study of CD8+ T cells in alopecia areata. Study-wide context: A regimen of oral tofacitinib, 5 to 10 mg twice daily, was given to treated patients. Once tofacitinib had been taken for 6 to 18 months, 6 months off drug followed.

The study's findings and limits: In lesional scalp, particularly from alopecia totalis/universalis, clonality was higher than in normal scalp.

T lymphocytes (CD4+ and CD8+) were sorted from PBMCs. The chain couples TRBV4-1 to TRBJ2-3, with D perhaps assigned TRBD1 or TRBD2 (5 bases each). This clonotype was sampled from a human donor with alopecia areata. The sample was CD4+ T cells sorted from blood. CDR3 in DNA: TGCGCCAGCAGCCAGGTGGCAGGGACGACGGATACGCAGTATTTT. It yields the protein CASSQVAGTTDTQYF.